This is a list of T cell receptor beta chains from one sample in a study of blood T cells in healthy people across ages. From the 5' RACE reads, TCRdb called clonotypes with MiXCR, one entry per CDR3 protein. The sample includes about 580,000 distinct CDR3 sequences, 45% to 55% of them seen just once. Sequencing was done on a sample of blood. These TCRs come from a man older than 75 in good health. CDR3s include the opening cysteine and the closing phenylalanine or tryptophan. The order of the fields is D gene, clone size, J gene, V gene, CDR3 protein, CDR3 DNA. The D gene is left open where the match is weak. Some rows mark clone size as missing; the rest say once, few, many or name a class of expanded clone.

TRBD2	once	TRBJ2-3	TRBV7-2	CASSPTLSGGDTQYF	TGTGCCAGCAGTCCTACTCTTTCGGGGGGGGATACGCAGTATTTT
NA	few	TRBJ2-1	TRBV20-1	CSARSSNEQFF	TGCAGTGCTCGAAGCAGCAATGAGCAGTTCTTC
NA	NA	TRBJ1-6	TRBV18	CASSPDYNSPLHF	TGTGCCAGCTCGCCGGACTATAATTCACCCCTCCACTTT
TRBD2	NA	TRBJ2-3	TRBV9	CASSETGGTTDTQYF	TGTGCCAGCAGCGAGACGGGGGGGACCACAGATACGCAGTATTTT
NA	few	TRBJ1-1	TRBV2	CASSPRGQGEAFF	TGTGCCAGCAGTCCTCGCGGGCAGGGTGAAGCTTTCTTT
NA	NA	TRBJ2-1	TRBV24-1	CATRGNSEQFF	TGTGCCACCAGGGGTAACAGTGAGCAGTTCTTC
NA	few	TRBJ2-4	TRBV7-2	CASSLALAKNIQYF	TGTGCCAGCAGCTTGGCCCTCGCCAAAAACATTCAGTACTTC
NA	many	TRBJ2-3	TRBV11-2	CASSFTNLGDTQYF	TGTGCCAGCAGCTTTACGAACTTAGGAGATACGCAGTATTTT
TRBD1	NA	TRBJ1-5	TRBV6-6	CASSSQGQGGNQPQHF	TGTGCCAGCAGTTCCCAGGGGCAGGGGGGCAATCAGCCCCAGCATTTT
TRBD1	NA	TRBJ1-5	TRBV5-1	CASRYTGDSNQPQHF	TGCGCCAGCAGATACACAGGGGATAGCAATCAGCCCCAGCATTTT
NA	NA	TRBJ2-7	TRBV7-2	CASSYHGSTYEQYF	TGTGCCAGCAGCTACCACGGGAGTACCTACGAGCAGTACTTC
NA	NA	TRBJ2-5	TRBV28	CASSRLRFRQKETQYF	TGTGCCAGCAGTCGCCTCCGGTTTAGACAAAAAGAGACCCAGTACTTC
TRBD1	NA	TRBJ2-3	TRBV4-1	CASSQLQGGGIDTQYF	TGCGCCAGCAGCCAATTACAGGGGGGCGGGATAGATACGCAGTATTTT
NA	NA	TRBJ2-1	TRBV7-2	CASSFSTSSGEQFF	TGTGCCAGCAGCTTCTCAACTAGCAGCGGTGAGCAGTTCTTC
TRBD1	NA	TRBJ2-7	TRBV2	CASSRDRGDYEQYF	TGTGCCAGCAGTAGGGACAGGGGGGACTACGAGCAGTACTTC
NA	NA	TRBJ2-6	TRBV29-1	CSSSEGANVLTF	TGCAGCTCTTCGGAGGGGGCCAACGTCCTGACTTTC
NA	NA	TRBJ2-7	TRBV7-2	CASRNTGGPYEQYF	TGTGCCAGCAGGAACACGGGGGGCCCCTACGAGCAGTACTTC
NA	NA	TRBJ2-5	TRBV9	CASSVGPGSAVEQYF	TGTGCCAGCAGCGTAGGTCCAGGAAGTGCAGTTGAGCAGTACTTC
NA	many	TRBJ2-3	TRBV12-3/TRBV12-4	CASSRGLGTDTQYF	TGTGCCAGCAGCCGGGGACTCGGCACAGATACGCAGTATTTT
TRBD1	NA	TRBJ2-5	TRBV20-1	CSALGQDQETQYF	TGCAGTGCCCTGGGACAGGACCAAGAGACCCAGTACTTC
TRBD2	NA	TRBJ2-5	TRBV7-6	CASSLGTSRETQYF	TGTGCCAGCAGCTTAGGGACTAGCAGGGAGACCCAGTACTTC
NA	NA	TRBJ2-4	TRBV7-2	CASSLPPGTTKNIQYF	TGTGCCAGCAGCTTACCGCCAGGGACGACCAAAAACATTCAGTACTTC
TRBD2	once	TRBJ2-5	TRBV7-3	CAGSSGLALETQYF	TGTGCCGGCAGCTCGGGACTAGCGCTGGAGACCCAGTACTTC
NA	NA	TRBJ2-3	TRBV13	CASSLGLVWTTDTQYF	TGTGCCAGCAGCTTAGGCCTGGTATGGACCACAGATACGCAGTATTTT
TRBD1	NA	TRBJ2-1	TRBV20-1	CSAGGDRGYNEQFF	TGCAGTGCTGGGGGGGACAGGGGGTACAATGAGCAGTTCTTC
TRBD1	NA	TRBJ2-7	TRBV2	CAGRGTVNSYEQYF	TGTGCCGGCAGGGGGACAGTCAACTCCTACGAGCAGTACTTC
NA	NA	TRBJ2-1	TRBV19	CASSRSGFEGNEQFF	TGTGCCAGTAGTAGATCGGGATTTGAGGGGAATGAGCAGTTCTTC
NA	few	TRBJ1-1	TRBV20-1	CSAPPTGGGRNTEAFF	TGCAGTGCTCCACCCACCGGGGGAGGACGGAACACTGAAGCTTTCTTT
TRBD1	few	TRBJ2-7	TRBV7-2	CASSSDRYSYEQYF	TGTGCCAGCAGCTCGGACAGGTACTCCTACGAGCAGTACTTC
NA	NA	TRBJ2-3	TRBV20-1	CSARREVVGDTQYF	TGCAGTGCTCGGAGGGAGGTCGTAGGAGATACGCAGTATTTT
NA	NA	TRBJ2-6	TRBV29-1	CSVGGGSGANVLTF	TGCAGCGTTGGGGGTGGGTCTGGGGCCAACGTCCTGACTTTC
NA	NA	TRBJ2-3	TRBV18	CASSPSQGSSSTDTQYF	TGTGCCAGCTCACCAAGTCAGGGGTCGTCTAGCACAGATACGCAGTATTTT
TRBD2	NA	TRBJ2-1	TRBV20-1	CSARPPSGGSNEQFF	TGCAGTGCTAGACCCCCTAGCGGGGGGAGCAATGAGCAGTTCTTC
NA	NA	TRBJ1-6	TRBV12-3/TRBV12-4	CASSLNMNSPLHF	TGTGCCAGCAGCTTGAATATGAATTCACCCCTCCACTTT
NA	few	TRBJ2-7	TRBV7-2	CASSFRQAAYEQYF	TGTGCCAGCAGCTTTAGACAGGCCGCCTACGAGCAGTACTTC
TRBD2	NA	TRBJ2-5	TRBV6-6	CASSYSGLAGVYNEQYF	TGTGCCAGCAGTTACTCGGGACTAGCGGGGGTCTACAATGAGCAGTACTTC
NA	NA	TRBJ2-3	TRBV7-9	CASSLIGQRTDTQYF	TGTGCCAGCAGCTTAATCGGACAGAGGACAGATACGCAGTATTTT
TRBD2	NA	TRBJ2-1	TRBV12-3/TRBV12-4	CASSPLGLAQFF	TGTGCCAGCAGTCCCCTCGGACTAGCTCAGTTCTTC
TRBD2	NA	TRBJ2-7	TRBV11-2	CASTSGGRSFYNEQYF	TGTGCCAGCACCTCGGGGGGGCGGTCGTTTTACAATGAGCAGTACTTC
TRBD2	few	TRBJ2-1	TRBV28	CASRLRRGRSYNEQFF	TGTGCCAGCAGACTCAGGCGGGGGAGGTCCTACAATGAGCAGTTCTTC